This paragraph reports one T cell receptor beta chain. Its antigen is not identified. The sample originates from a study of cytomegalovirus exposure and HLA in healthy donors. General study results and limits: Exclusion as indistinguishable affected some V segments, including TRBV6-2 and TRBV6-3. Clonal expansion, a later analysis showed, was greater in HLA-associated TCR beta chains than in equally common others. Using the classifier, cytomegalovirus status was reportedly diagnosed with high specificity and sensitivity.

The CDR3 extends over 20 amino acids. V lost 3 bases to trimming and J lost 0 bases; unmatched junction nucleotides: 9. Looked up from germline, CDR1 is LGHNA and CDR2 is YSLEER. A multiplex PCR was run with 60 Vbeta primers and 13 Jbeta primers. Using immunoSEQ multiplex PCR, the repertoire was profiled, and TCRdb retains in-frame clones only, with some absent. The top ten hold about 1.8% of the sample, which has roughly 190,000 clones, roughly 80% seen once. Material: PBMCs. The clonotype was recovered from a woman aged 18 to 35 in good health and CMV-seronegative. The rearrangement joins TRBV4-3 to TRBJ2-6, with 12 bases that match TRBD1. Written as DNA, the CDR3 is TGCGCCAGCAGCCAGGTTTTGGGACAGGGGGCGAGCTCTGGGGCCAACGTCCTGACTTTC. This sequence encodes CASSQVLGQGASSGANVLTF.